These T cell receptor beta chains were read from a single sample in a study of beta chain features in type 1 diabetes. The assay was immunoSEQ multiplex PCR, and TCRdb's table has in-frame clones only and misses some. The table includes fewer than 400,000 clones, 9.3% detected once. The sample taken for sequencing was central memory CD4+ T cells from blood. These receptors came from a young man with type 1 diabetes. The CDR3 runs from the conserved cysteine through the conserved F or W. Fields, in order: CDR3 protein, CDR3 DNA, clone size, D gene, CDR3 length, J gene, V gene. The D gene is left open where the match is weak. Some rows mark clone size as missing; the rest say once, few, many or name a class of expanded clone.

cdr3_aa: CASSIPETYEQYF; cdr3_nt: TGTGCCAGTAGTATCCCAGAAACCTACGAGCAGTACTTC; clone_size: few; d_call: -; cdr3_length: 13; j_call: TRBJ2-7; v_call: TRBV19
cdr3_aa: CASSQAGQGARGYTF; cdr3_nt: TGCGCCAGCAGCCAAGCCGGACAGGGGGCGCGTGGCTACACCTTC; clone_size: -; d_call: TRBD1; cdr3_length: 15; j_call: TRBJ1-2; v_call: TRBV4-3
cdr3_aa: CASSFPAGHTEAFF; cdr3_nt: TGTGCCAGCAGTTTCCCCGCCGGACATACTGAAGCTTTCTTT; clone_size: -; d_call: -; cdr3_length: 14; j_call: TRBJ1-1; v_call: TRBV28
cdr3_aa: CASSFRPTSGDFTDTQYF; cdr3_nt: TGCGCCAGCAGCTTCCGCCCGACTAGCGGAGACTTCACAGATACGCAGTATTTT; clone_size: few; d_call: TRBD2; cdr3_length: 18; j_call: TRBJ2-3; v_call: TRBV5-1
cdr3_aa: CASSWDGSSTYEQYF; cdr3_nt: TGTGCCAGCAGTTGGGACGGAAGTTCAACCTACGAGCAGTACTTC; clone_size: -; d_call: -; cdr3_length: 15; j_call: TRBJ2-7; v_call: TRBV2
cdr3_aa: CASSHSTAPYQPQHF; cdr3_nt: TGCGCCAGCAGTCATTCTACAGCGCCTTATCAGCCCCAGCATTTT; clone_size: many; d_call: -; cdr3_length: 15; j_call: TRBJ1-5; v_call: TRBV23-1
cdr3_aa: CASSLGASAYEQYF; cdr3_nt: TGTGCCAGCAGCTTAGGGGCCTCAGCCTACGAGCAGTACTTC; clone_size: -; d_call: -; cdr3_length: 14; j_call: TRBJ2-7; v_call: TRBV11-2
cdr3_aa: CASRGSVSGNTIYF; cdr3_nt: TGCGCCAGCAGGGGGTCGGTCTCTGGAAACACCATATATTTT; clone_size: few; d_call: -; cdr3_length: 14; j_call: TRBJ1-3; v_call: TRBV5-1
cdr3_aa: CASSSTGGPSYGYTF; cdr3_nt: TGTGCCAGCAGTTCGACAGGGGGCCCGAGCTATGGCTACACCTTC; clone_size: few; d_call: TRBD1; cdr3_length: 15; j_call: TRBJ1-2; v_call: TRBV28
cdr3_aa: CSAENQEKLFF; cdr3_nt: TGCAGTGCGGAGAATCAGGAAAAACTGTTTTTT; clone_size: few; d_call: -; cdr3_length: 11; j_call: TRBJ1-4; v_call: TRBV20-1
cdr3_aa: CASKGGAKNIQYF; cdr3_nt: TGTGCCAGTAAAGGTGGAGCCAAAAACATTCAGTACTTC; clone_size: -; d_call: -; cdr3_length: 13; j_call: TRBJ2-4; v_call: TRBV19
cdr3_aa: CASSHSGQGGSYEQYF; cdr3_nt: TGCGCCAGCAGCCACTCGGGCCAGGGTGGTTCCTACGAGCAGTACTTC; clone_size: -; d_call: -; cdr3_length: 16; j_call: TRBJ2-7; v_call: TRBV4-3
cdr3_aa: CASTEFYSNQPQHF; cdr3_nt: TGTGCCAGCACGGAGTTTTATAGCAATCAGCCCCAGCATTTT; clone_size: many; d_call: -; cdr3_length: 14; j_call: TRBJ1-5; v_call: TRBV6-5
cdr3_aa: CASSVEEESLYGYTF; cdr3_nt: TGTGCCAGCAGCGTAGAGGAGGAGAGCCTCTATGGCTACACCTTC; clone_size: -; d_call: -; cdr3_length: 15; j_call: TRBJ1-2; v_call: TRBV9
cdr3_aa: CASSLADPVVGGYTF; cdr3_nt: TGTGCCAGCAGCTTAGCAGACCCGGTCGTGGGGGGCTACACCTTC; clone_size: -; d_call: -; cdr3_length: 15; j_call: TRBJ1-2; v_call: TRBV7-2
cdr3_aa: CASSSDRNSYEQYF; cdr3_nt: TGTGCCAGCAGTTCCGACAGGAACTCCTACGAGCAGTACTTC; clone_size: many; d_call: -; cdr3_length: 14; j_call: TRBJ2-7; v_call: TRBV27
cdr3_aa: CATSSRGVGARSYNSPLHF; cdr3_nt: TGTGCCACCAGCTCCCGCGGTGTGGGGGCGCGGTCCTATAATTCACCCCTCCACTTT; clone_size: -; d_call: -; cdr3_length: 19; j_call: TRBJ1-6; v_call: TRBV15
cdr3_aa: CASSWGSGANEQFF; cdr3_nt: TGTGCCAGCAGCTGGGGTAGCGGGGCAAATGAGCAGTTCTTC; clone_size: few; d_call: TRBD2; cdr3_length: 14; j_call: TRBJ2-1; v_call: TRBV11-2
cdr3_aa: CASSPKVQGNEQYF; cdr3_nt: TGTGCCAGCAGCCCCAAGGTTCAAGGTAACGAGCAGTACTTC; clone_size: -; d_call: -; cdr3_length: 14; j_call: TRBJ2-7; v_call: TRBV7-2
cdr3_aa: CASSLVLRDNSGYTF; cdr3_nt: TGCGCCAGCAGCTTGGTCCTCCGGGACAATAGTGGCTACACCTTC; clone_size: many; d_call: -; cdr3_length: 15; j_call: TRBJ1-2; v_call: TRBV5-1
cdr3_aa: CSYWGQETQYF; cdr3_nt: TGTTCCTACTGGGGTCAAGAGACCCAGTACTTC; clone_size: -; d_call: -; cdr3_length: 11; j_call: TRBJ2-5; v_call: TRBV30
cdr3_aa: CASSSNGGVADTQYF; cdr3_nt: TGTGCCAGCAGCTCAAATGGGGGGGTCGCAGATACGCAGTATTTT; clone_size: few; d_call: TRBD2; cdr3_length: 15; j_call: TRBJ2-3; v_call: TRBV7-8
cdr3_aa: CSVGVSSGITGELFF; cdr3_nt: TGCAGCGTTGGAGTTTCTAGCGGGATCACCGGGGAGCTGTTTTTT; clone_size: -; d_call: TRBD2; cdr3_length: 15; j_call: TRBJ2-2; v_call: TRBV29-1
cdr3_aa: CASSAGQGMIDEQFF; cdr3_nt: TGCGCCAGCAGCGCGGGACAGGGGATGATTGATGAGCAGTTCTTC; clone_size: -; d_call: TRBD1; cdr3_length: 15; j_call: TRBJ2-1; v_call: TRBV5-1
cdr3_aa: CASSLATGGTDTQYF; cdr3_nt: TGTGCCAGCAGCTTAGCGACTGGCGGCACAGATACGCAGTATTTT; clone_size: many; d_call: -; cdr3_length: 15; j_call: TRBJ2-3; v_call: TRBV7-2
cdr3_aa: CAWSGSGNYGYTF; cdr3_nt: TGTGCCTGGAGTGGTTCCGGAAACTATGGCTACACCTTC; clone_size: few; d_call: -; cdr3_length: 13; j_call: TRBJ1-2; v_call: TRBV30
cdr3_aa: CASSEWVSAAQETQYF; cdr3_nt: TGTGCCAGCAGTGAATGGGTTAGCGCAGCTCAAGAGACCCAGTACTTC; clone_size: few; d_call: -; cdr3_length: 16; j_call: TRBJ2-5; v_call: TRBV25-1
cdr3_aa: CASLLADRGRNQPQHF; cdr3_nt: TGTGCCAGCCTTTTGGCGGACAGGGGGCGAAATCAGCCCCAGCATTTT; clone_size: -; d_call: TRBD1; cdr3_length: 16; j_call: TRBJ1-5; v_call: TRBV28
cdr3_aa: CASSTDRMTGELFF; cdr3_nt: TGTGCCAGCAGCACAGACAGGATGACCGGGGAGCTGTTTTTT; clone_size: -; d_call: -; cdr3_length: 14; j_call: TRBJ2-2; v_call: TRBV6-6
cdr3_aa: CSVGRDSREQYF; cdr3_nt: TGCAGCGTTGGCAGGGATTCTAGGGAGCAGTACTTC; clone_size: -; d_call: -; cdr3_length: 12; j_call: TRBJ2-7; v_call: TRBV29-1
cdr3_aa: CASRAPGTQNTGELFF; cdr3_nt: TGTGCCAGCAGGGCCCCCGGGACACAGAACACCGGGGAGCTGTTTTTT; clone_size: -; d_call: -; cdr3_length: 16; j_call: TRBJ2-2; v_call: TRBV27
cdr3_aa: CASLGQGVTIAFF; cdr3_nt: TGTGCCAGCCTGGGACAGGGCGTTACTATAGCTTTCTTT; clone_size: -; d_call: TRBD1; cdr3_length: 13; j_call: TRBJ1-1; v_call: TRBV6-6
cdr3_aa: CASSYVRGKNSPLHF; cdr3_nt: TGTGCCAGCAGTTACGTTAGAGGGAAGAATTCACCCCTCCACTTT; clone_size: -; d_call: -; cdr3_length: 15; j_call: TRBJ1-6; v_call: TRBV6-5
cdr3_aa: CASSRSENNEQFF; cdr3_nt: TGTGCCAGCAGCCGTTCGGAGAACAATGAGCAGTTCTTC; clone_size: few; d_call: -; cdr3_length: 13; j_call: TRBJ2-1; v_call: TRBV7-2
cdr3_aa: CASSLFSGNTGELFF; cdr3_nt: TGTGCCAGCAGCTTATTCTCTGGGAACACCGGGGAGCTGTTTTTT; clone_size: few; d_call: -; cdr3_length: 15; j_call: TRBJ2-2; v_call: TRBV7-8
cdr3_aa: CASSIRVGELFF; cdr3_nt: TGTGCCAGTAGTATTCGGGTCGGGGAGCTGTTTTTT; clone_size: few; d_call: -; cdr3_length: 12; j_call: TRBJ2-2; v_call: TRBV19
cdr3_aa: CASSEPVYSNQPQHF; cdr3_nt: TGTGCCAGCAGTGAGCCAGTTTATAGCAATCAGCCCCAGCATTTT; clone_size: -; d_call: -; cdr3_length: 15; j_call: TRBJ1-5; v_call: TRBV2
cdr3_aa: CASSPRVGELFF; cdr3_nt: TGTGCCAGCTCACCACGGGTCGGGGAGCTGTTTTTT; clone_size: few; d_call: -; cdr3_length: 12; j_call: TRBJ2-2; v_call: TRBV18
cdr3_aa: CASSLERGQVEQYF; cdr3_nt: TGTGCCAGCAGCTTAGAACGGGGGCAGGTTGAGCAGTACTTC; clone_size: -; d_call: -; cdr3_length: 14; j_call: TRBJ2-7; v_call: TRBV7-2
cdr3_aa: CASSSWGAWEKTGELFF; cdr3_nt: TGTGCCAGCAGCTCCTGGGGGGCGTGGGAGAAAACCGGGGAGCTGTTTTTT; clone_size: -; d_call: -; cdr3_length: 17; j_call: TRBJ2-2; v_call: TRBV5-6
cdr3_aa: CASSPTPGAGETQYF; cdr3_nt: TGCGCCAGCAGCCCTACCCCGGGGGCAGGAGAGACCCAGTACTTC; clone_size: few; d_call: -; cdr3_length: 15; j_call: TRBJ2-5; v_call: TRBV4-3
cdr3_aa: CASSLNRVHEQYF; cdr3_nt: TGTGCCAGCAGCTTAAACAGGGTCCACGAGCAGTACTTC; clone_size: -; d_call: -; cdr3_length: 13; j_call: TRBJ2-7; v_call: TRBV11-2